The 9 T cell receptor beta chains below were found in one sample sequenced in a study of blood T cells in healthy people across ages. Together with a sample-barcoded 5' primer, a J-beta primer mix was included in a second PCR lasting about 7 to 11 cycles. TCRdb ran MiXCR on the 5' RACE reads and lists one entry per CDR3 protein. The sample consists of about 630,000 distinct CDR3 sequences, 20% to 25% of them appearing once. Sequenced sample: blood. Receptors originate from a man between 65 and 79 years old in good health.

V is TRBV6-1 and J is TRBJ2-7; D possibly uses TRBD1 or TRBD2 (5 bases each). The CDR3 runs to 15 residues. V was pared by 2 bases and J by 4 bases, with 15 bases between. From germline, CDR1 is MNHNS and CDR2 SASEGT. DNA of the CDR3: TGTGCCAGCAGTGAATTGGGGCTAGCTACTTACGAGCAGTACTTC. This encodes CASSELGLATYEQYF.

This clonotype showed up just a few times. The rearrangement joins TRBV20-1 to TRBJ2-1; 9 bases match TRBD2. Germline V lookup: CDR1 DFQATT, CDR2 SNEGSKA (reference sequence). Losses at the gene ends were 0 bases for V and 4 bases for J; bases not matched to a gene: 7. This CDR3 is 16 amino acids long. CDR3 sequence: CSARDVGGRAYNEQFF. The DNA of the CDR3 is TGCAGTGCTAGAGATGTTGGCGGGAGGGCGTACAATGAGCAGTTCTTC.

This clonotype was detected ten times or more. The gene calls are TRBV7-2 and TRBJ2-7; possible D gene TRBD2, 5 bases. The CDR3 length is 14 residues. The germline V gene has CDR1 SGHTA and CDR2 FQGNSA. Trimming cost V 2 bases and J 6 bases, with 14 bases left between them. The CDR3, as DNA: TGTGCCAGCAGCTTAAGAACGGGAAGGAGCGAGCAGTACTTC. Its translation is CASSLRTGRSEQYF.

This chain joins TRBV20-1 and TRBJ2-6; D remains ambiguous. Germline CDR1 and CDR2: DFQATT and SNEGSKA (reference sequence). V was trimmed by 3 bases and J by 2 bases, leaving 8 bases between them. The CDR3 runs 14 residues. CDR3 region: CSASSGAGANVLTF. The CDR3 DNA is TGCAGTGCTAGCTCTGGGGCTGGGGCCAACGTCCTGACTTTC.

This clonotype appeared a few times. J is TRBJ2-7 and V is TRBV2; D is undetermined. The CDR3 has 12 residues. The V gene's germline CDR1 is SNHLY and CDR2 FYNNEI. The ends were cut back, 6 bases at V and 3 bases at J, with 9 bases in the middle. The CDR3 sequence is CASRSTSYEQYF. As DNA, the CDR3 is TGTGCCAGCAGGAGTACAAGCTACGAGCAGTACTTC.

Remarks on this clonotype: Mismatch with germline at one junction end may stem from a read error. The chain has TRBV20-1 and TRBJ2-1, with 9 bases matching TRBD2. Germline CDR1 is DFQATT and CDR2 is SNEGSKA (reference sequence). This CDR3 has 15 residues. CDR3 bases: TGCGGTGCTAAGACCGGGACTAGCAACTGCAATGAGCAGTTCTTC. Translating gives CGAKTGTSNCNEQFF.

This clonotype was found a few times. The CDR3 loop reads CASRPTGPDPEAFF. Written as DNA, the CDR3 is TGTGCCAGCAGGCCAACAGGGCCCGATCCTGAAGCTTTCTTT. J is TRBJ1-1 and V is TRBV27; D is perhaps TRBD1 (6 bases). Germline lookup yields CDR1 MNHEY and CDR2 SMNVEV (reference sequence). The ends were cut back, 6 bases at V and 6 bases at J, with 17 bases in the middle. The CDR3 is made up of 14 amino acids.

The chain carries TRBV21-1 and TRBJ2-1; TRBD2 was called by the table and not checked on the DNA. TRBV21-1 is recorded as a pseudogene. The CDR3 sequence is 19 residues long. In DNA, the CDR3 is TGTGCCAGCAGCAAATACCCGACTAGCGGGAACAGCTCCTACAATGAGCAGTTCTTC. Its protein is CASSKYPTSGNSSYNEQFF.

The rearrangement uses TRBV27 and TRBJ2-5; TRBD2 agrees at 11 bases. V shed 0 bases, J shed 4 bases, and the junction held 7 bases outside the gene matches. Germline V CDR1 and CDR2: MNHEY, SMNVEV (reference sequence). The CDR3 sequence is 17 residues long. The CDR3 is CASSLSRLAGGLETQYF. CDR3 DNA sequence: TGTGCCAGCAGTTTATCGCGCCTAGCGGGAGGTTTAGAGACCCAGTACTTC.